The rows below give T cell receptor beta chains drawn from one sample of a study of control samples from healthy donors and cancer patients. Assay used: immunoSEQ multiplex PCR; TCRdb lists only in-frame clones, some missing. The table shows tens of thousands of clones, with roughly 87% occurring only once. The specimen was blood. These receptors came from a woman in her 50s in good health. CDR3s include the opening cysteine and the closing phenylalanine or tryptophan. A D gene is named only where the DNA matches it firmly.

>TRBV18|TRBJ1-3|-
CASSPPGQRDGNTIYF
>TRBV12-3/TRBV12-4|TRBJ1-1|-
CAISGTPNTEAFF
>TRBV28|TRBJ2-1|TRBD2
CASSFSLGLARGKNEQFF
>TRBV6-1|TRBJ2-7|-
CASSDIWGYEQYF
>TRBV12-3/TRBV12-4|TRBJ1-5|-
CASSLGSEQPQHF
>TRBV7-9|TRBJ2-3|TRBD2
CASSRTSGRTDTQYF
>TRBV4-2|TRBJ2-2|TRBD2
CASRSGRGNTGELFF
>TRBV7-3|TRBJ2-5|TRBD1
CASSGGTGAQRKTQYF
>TRBV18|TRBJ2-7|-
CASSPGLSSYEQYF
>TRBV5-1|TRBJ1-4|TRBD1
CASSLAQGREKLFF
>TRBV28|TRBJ1-1|TRBD1
CASSRMGTGRGRTEAFF
>TRBV7-8|TRBJ2-7|TRBD1
CASSLKFAWGTGVYEQYF
>TRBV27|TRBJ2-1|-
CASSFSFSSYNEQFF
>TRBV4-2|TRBJ1-4|TRBD1
CASSRYTGGSEKLFF
>TRBV6-5|TRBJ1-2|-
CASSYSTGFVGYTF
>TRBV19|TRBJ2-1|TRBD1
CASSMGQGLYNEQFF
>TRBV14|TRBJ1-6|-
CASSQESENSPLHF
>TRBV28|TRBJ2-7|TRBD2
CASSRLAGGQTYEQYF
>TRBV6-1|TRBJ1-5|TRBD1
CASSEGQGAQPQHF
>TRBV6-4|TRBJ1-2|TRBD1
CASSDGRRGENGYTF
>TRBV5-1|TRBJ1-1|-
CASSPETGGSEAFF
>TRBV10-1|TRBJ2-2|TRBD2
CASSRRGGELFF
>TRBV6-5|TRBJ2-1|-
CASQGRGHNEQFF
>TRBV29-1|TRBJ1-2|TRBD1
CSVQQGARSGYTF
>TRBV3-1/TRBV3-2|TRBJ1-1|-
CASSLRRNTEAFF
>TRBV7-2|TRBJ2-1|TRBD2
CASSLSGANNEQFF
>TRBV28|TRBJ1-6|-
CASVHSSYNSPLHF
>TRBV7-9|TRBJ2-1|TRBD2
CASSLAAGGPYEQFF
>TRBV2|TRBJ2-5|-
CASLIQETQYF
>TRBV11-2|TRBJ1-6|TRBD1
CASSSQGQPNSPLHF
>TRBV19|TRBJ1-2|TRBD1
CASSRRDRVSNTYGYTF
>TRBV5-8|TRBJ1-5|TRBD1
CASSSGQASNQPQHF
>TRBV7-2|TRBJ2-7|-
CASSLGDYEQYF
>TRBV30|TRBJ2-7|-
CAWRTGYEQYF
>TRBV28|TRBJ2-5|TRBD1
CASSLNPRDRGRETQYF